This TCR beta chain was found in a study of Graves' ophthalmopathy and Graves' hyperthyroidism. Beta-chain TCR CDR3 regions were amplified from RNA transcripts. Scientists carried out first-round RT-PCR using HTBI primers and then a second-round multiplex PCR. TCRdb called the multiplex PCR reads again in MiXCR, with one record for every CDR3 protein. Of some 370,000 distinct CDR3 sequences listed, about 18% were seen once; the top ten hold 2.4%. The CDR3 is 13 amino acids. V was trimmed by 1 base and J by 4 bases, leaving 11 bases between them. Per the germline V gene, CDR1 is GTSNPN and CDR2 is SVGIG (reference sequence). This clonotype was recorded many times.

The sample taken for sequencing was peripheral blood. The source of this sequence is an adult woman with stable Graves' hyperthyroidism. The chain recombines TRBV30 with TRBJ2-7, with no clear D. The DNA of the CDR3 is TGTGCCTGGAGTGCCGCCAATCCATACGAGCAGTACTTC. It translates to CAWSAANPYEQYF.